This TCR beta chain was observed in a study of blood T cells in healthy people across ages. There are a few counts of this clonotype. Germline CDR1 is MNHEY and CDR2 is SMNVEV (reference sequence). The trim removed 5 bases at V and 4 bases at J, leaving 11 bases unmatched. The CDR3 length is 16 residues. The use of a sample-barcoded 5' primer and a J-beta primer mix characterized a second PCR of roughly 7 to 11 cycles. Every cDNA molecule carried a tag from a template-switch adaptor bearing 12 random nucleotides. TCRdb reanalysed the 5' RACE reads using MiXCR and keeps one entry per CDR3 protein. The data show hundreds of thousands of distinct CDR3 sequences, approximately 48% seen once. Caucasian, healthy and from Russia, the donors were aged between 6 and 90.

The sequencing input was blood. The chain is built from TRBV27 and TRBJ1-5; 7 positions match TRBD1. The source of this sequence is a man aged 60 to 69 in good health. The CDR3 is CASSRTRTGTNQPQHF. CDR3 coding DNA: TGTGCCAGCAGTCGAACCCGGACAGGAACAAATCAGCCCCAGCATTTT.